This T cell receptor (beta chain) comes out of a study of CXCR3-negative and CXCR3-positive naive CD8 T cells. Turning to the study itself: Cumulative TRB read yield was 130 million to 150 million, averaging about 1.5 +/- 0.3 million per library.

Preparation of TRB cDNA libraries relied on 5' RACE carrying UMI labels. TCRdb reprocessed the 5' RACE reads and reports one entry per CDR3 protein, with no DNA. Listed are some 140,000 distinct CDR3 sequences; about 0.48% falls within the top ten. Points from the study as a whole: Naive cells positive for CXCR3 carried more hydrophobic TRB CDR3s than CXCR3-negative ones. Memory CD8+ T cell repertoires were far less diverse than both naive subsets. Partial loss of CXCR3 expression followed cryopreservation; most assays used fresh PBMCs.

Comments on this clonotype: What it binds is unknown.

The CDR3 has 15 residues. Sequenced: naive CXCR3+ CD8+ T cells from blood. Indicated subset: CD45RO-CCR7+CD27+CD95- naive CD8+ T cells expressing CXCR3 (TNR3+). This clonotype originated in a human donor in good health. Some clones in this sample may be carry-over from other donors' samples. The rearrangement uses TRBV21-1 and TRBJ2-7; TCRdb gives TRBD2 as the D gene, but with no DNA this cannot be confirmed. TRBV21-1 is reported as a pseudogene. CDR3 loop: CASSKLGRRPYEQYF.